These 2 T cell receptor beta chains were sequenced from one sample in a study of shared clonotypes between healthy human individuals. The data were produced by immunoSEQ multiplex PCR, yet TCRdb's version contains in-frame clones alone and is incomplete. Here the sample spans some 680,000 clones, about 80% being singletons. Specimen: memory CD4+ T cells sorted from blood. Indicated subset: CD45RA-negative fraction. These receptors all come from a woman under 40 in good health.

The rearrangement uses TRBV29-1 and TRBJ2-1, with D perhaps given as TRBD1 or TRBD2 (9 bases each). Germline V gene data show CDR1 as SQVTM and CDR2 as ANQGSEA. The CDR3 runs to 19 residues. V was cut by 0 bases and J by 7 bases, with 28 bases left in between. The CDR3: CSVEETREGQGLAKNEQFF. In DNA, the CDR3 is TGCAGCGTTGAAGAAACGAGGGAGGGACAGGGACTAGCCAAGAATGAGCAGTTCTTC.

The rearrangement uses TRBV28 and TRBJ1-2; D not certain. The CDR3 totals 13 residues. Per the germline V gene, CDR1 is MDHEN and CDR2 is SYDVKM. Trimming stripped 5 bases from V and 4 bases from J, with 11 bases between. DNA for the CDR3: TGTGCCAGCAGTACCCACGCCGTCTATGGCTACACCTTC. Protein: CASSTHAVYGYTF.